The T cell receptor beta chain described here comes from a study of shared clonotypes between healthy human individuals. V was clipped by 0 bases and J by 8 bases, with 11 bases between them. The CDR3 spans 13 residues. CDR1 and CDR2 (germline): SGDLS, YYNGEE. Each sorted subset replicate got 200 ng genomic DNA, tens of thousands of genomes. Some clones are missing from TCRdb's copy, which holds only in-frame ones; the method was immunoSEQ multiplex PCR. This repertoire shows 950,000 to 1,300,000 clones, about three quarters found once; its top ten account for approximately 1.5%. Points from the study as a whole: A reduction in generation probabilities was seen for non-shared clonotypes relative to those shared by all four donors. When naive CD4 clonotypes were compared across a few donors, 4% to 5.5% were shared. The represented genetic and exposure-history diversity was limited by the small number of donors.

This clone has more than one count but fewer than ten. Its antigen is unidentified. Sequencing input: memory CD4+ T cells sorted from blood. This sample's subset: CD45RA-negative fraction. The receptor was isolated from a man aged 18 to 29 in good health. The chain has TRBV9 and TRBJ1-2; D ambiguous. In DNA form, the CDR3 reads TGTGCCAGCAGCGTAGTGGGAACCGGAGGCTACACCTTC. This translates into CASSVVGTGGYTF.